This TCR beta chain is drawn from a study of cytomegalovirus exposure and HLA in healthy donors. About the study: A prior study identified approximately 110 million unique TCR beta sequences from about 179 million T cells.

With 4 bases removed from V and 6 bases from J, the gap between germline ends came to 19 bases. CDR1 is SGHDT, CDR2 YYEEEE, per germline. The CDR3 is made up of 16 amino acids. This PCR relied on a set of 60 Vbeta primers and 13 Jbeta primers. The assay was immunoSEQ multiplex PCR, and TCRdb's table has in-frame clones only and misses some. Of around 90,000 clones in the sample, over 75% were seen once. The TCR originated in a man between 50 and 59 years old in good health and CMV-seronegative. The rearrangement joins TRBV5-6 to TRBJ2-2; TRBD2 is a possible D gene (5 bases). Specimen: PBMCs. This CDR3 reads CASSPLGDPAPGELFF. The CDR3 nucleotides read TGTGCCAGCAGCCCCCTGGGAGACCCAGCACCCGGGGAGCTGTTTTTT.